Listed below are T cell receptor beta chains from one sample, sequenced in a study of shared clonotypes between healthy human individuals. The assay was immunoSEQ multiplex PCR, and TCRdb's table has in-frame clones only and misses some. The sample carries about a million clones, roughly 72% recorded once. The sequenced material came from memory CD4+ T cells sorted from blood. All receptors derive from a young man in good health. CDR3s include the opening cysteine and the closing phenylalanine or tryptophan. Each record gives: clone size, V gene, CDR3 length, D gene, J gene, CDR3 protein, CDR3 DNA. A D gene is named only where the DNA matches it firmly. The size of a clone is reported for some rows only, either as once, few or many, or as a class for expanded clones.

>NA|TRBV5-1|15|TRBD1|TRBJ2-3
CASSDGQGITDTQYF
TGCGCCAGCAGCGACGGACAGGGGATCACAGATACGCAGTATTTT
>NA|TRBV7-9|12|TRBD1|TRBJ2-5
CATSSGGETQYF
TGTGCCACCTCATCAGGGGGAGAGACCCAGTACTTC
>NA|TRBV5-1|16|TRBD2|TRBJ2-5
CASSTGTSGGKETQYF
TGCGCCAGCAGCACCGGGACTAGCGGGGGAAAAGAGACCCAGTACTTC
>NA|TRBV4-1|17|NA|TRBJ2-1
CASSQDQGLSSYNEQFF
TGCGCCAGCAGCCAAGATCAGGGGTTGAGCTCCTACAATGAGCAGTTCTTC
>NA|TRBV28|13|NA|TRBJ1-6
CASRSGNNSPLHF
TGTGCCAGCAGGAGTGGAAATAATTCACCCCTCCACTTT
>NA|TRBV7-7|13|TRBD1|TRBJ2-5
CASSRDRTETQYF
TGTGCTAGCAGCCGGGACAGGACAGAGACCCAGTACTTC
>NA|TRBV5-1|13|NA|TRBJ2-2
CASSLGGTGELFF
TGCGCCAGCAGCTTGGGTGGGACCGGGGAGCTGTTTTTT
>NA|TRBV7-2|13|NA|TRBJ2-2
CASSPLASGELFF
TGTGCCAGCAGCCCGCTAGCATCCGGGGAGCTGTTTTTT
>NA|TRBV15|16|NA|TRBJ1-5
CATSASDFYSNQPQHF
TGTGCCACCAGCGCATCAGACTTTTATAGCAATCAGCCCCAGCATTTT
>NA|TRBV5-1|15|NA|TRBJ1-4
CASSFLTSTNEKLFF
TGCGCCAGCAGCTTCCTCACCTCAACTAATGAAAAACTGTTTTTT
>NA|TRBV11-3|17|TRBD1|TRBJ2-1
CASSLGQGSSSYNEQFF
TGTGCCAGCAGCTTGGGACAGGGATCCAGCTCCTACAATGAGCAGTTCTTC
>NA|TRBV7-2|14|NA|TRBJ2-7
CASSEGGLRYEQYF
TGTGCCAGCAGCGAAGGGGGACTGCGCTACGAGCAGTACTTC
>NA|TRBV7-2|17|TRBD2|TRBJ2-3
CASSPTSGRGRTDTQYF
TGTGCCAGCAGCCCAACTAGCGGGAGGGGTAGGACAGATACGCAGTATTTT
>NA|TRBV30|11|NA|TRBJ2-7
CAWSEGTEQYF
TGTGCCTGGAGTGAAGGGACGGAGCAGTACTTC
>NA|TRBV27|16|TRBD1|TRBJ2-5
CASSSLGTGGRETQYF
TGTGCCAGCAGTTCCCTTGGGACAGGGGGCAGAGAGACCCAGTACTTC
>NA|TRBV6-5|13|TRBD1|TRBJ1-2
CASRTDRGNGYTF
TGTGCCAGCAGGACCGACAGGGGAAATGGCTACACCTTC
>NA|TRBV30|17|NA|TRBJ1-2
CAWRRPGSTVGPYGYTF
TGTGCCTGGAGAAGACCCGGGAGTACCGTGGGGCCCTATGGCTACACCTTC
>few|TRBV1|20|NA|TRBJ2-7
CTSSHFSRLKNSSSAYEQYF
TGCACCAGCAGCCATTTCTCTCGGTTAAAAAACAGTTCATCAGCCTACGAGCAGTACTTC
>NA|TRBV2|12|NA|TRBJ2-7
CASTGFAYEQYF
TGTGCCAGCACGGGGTTTGCCTACGAGCAGTACTTC
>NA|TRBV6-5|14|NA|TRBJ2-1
CASSYSLGNNEQFF
TGTGCCAGCAGTTACTCTCTAGGGAACAATGAGCAGTTCTTC
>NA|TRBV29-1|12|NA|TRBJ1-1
CSVHRSNTEAFF
TGCAGCGTCCATCGGTCGAACACTGAAGCTTTCTTT
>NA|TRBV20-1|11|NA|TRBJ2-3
CRVKLTDTQYF
TGCAGAGTCAAATTAACAGATACGCAGTATTTT
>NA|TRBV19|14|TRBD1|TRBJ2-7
CASSIAAGGYEQYF
TGTGCCAGTAGTATAGCGGCAGGGGGCTACGAGCAGTACTTC
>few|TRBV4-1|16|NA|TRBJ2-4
CASSQDSRGHKNIQYF
TGCGCCAGCAGCCAAGATTCACGAGGGCACAAAAACATTCAGTACTTC
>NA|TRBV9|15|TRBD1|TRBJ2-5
CASSSRQGAWETQYF
TGTGCCAGCAGCTCCAGACAGGGGGCTTGGGAGACCCAGTACTTC
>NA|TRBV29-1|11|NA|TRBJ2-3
CSAGITDTQYF
TGCAGCGCTGGGATCACAGATACGCAGTATTTT
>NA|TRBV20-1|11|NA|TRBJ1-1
CSAIRNTEAFF
TGCAGTGCTATCCGTAACACTGAAGCTTTCTTT
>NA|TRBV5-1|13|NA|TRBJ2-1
CASSLEAVNEQFF
TGCGCCAGCAGCTTGGAAGCGGTCAATGAGCAGTTCTTC
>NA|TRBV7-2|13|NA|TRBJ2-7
CASSLVATYEQYF
TGTGCCAGCAGCTTAGTTGCGACCTACGAGCAGTACTTC
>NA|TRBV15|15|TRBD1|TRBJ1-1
CATSRDDRGLTEAFF
TGTGCCACCAGCAGAGACGACAGGGGGCTTACTGAAGCTTTCTTT
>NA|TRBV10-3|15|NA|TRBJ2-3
CAISERQLSTDTQYF
TGTGCCATCAGTGAGCGCCAGCTTAGCACAGATACGCAGTATTTT
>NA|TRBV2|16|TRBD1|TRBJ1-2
CASSEVGTGGSYGYTF
TGTGCCAGCAGTGAAGTTGGGACAGGGGGCTCATATGGCTACACCTTC
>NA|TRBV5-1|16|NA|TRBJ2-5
CASSYRRPGSQETQYF
TGCGCCAGCAGCTATAGAAGGCCAGGTTCGCAAGAGACCCAGTACTTC
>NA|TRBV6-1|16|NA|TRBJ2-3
CASSETSSGSTDTQYF
TGTGCCAGCAGTGAAACGAGTAGCGGAAGCACAGATACGCAGTATTTT
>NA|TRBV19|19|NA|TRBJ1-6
CASSTAGLRGASYNSPLHF
TGTGCCAGTAGTACCGCGGGTTTGAGGGGCGCATCCTATAATTCACCCCTCCACTTT
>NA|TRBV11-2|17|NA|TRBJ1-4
CASSFPLWAGTNEKLFF
TGTGCCAGCAGTTTTCCTTTGTGGGCAGGAACTAATGAAAAACTGTTTTTT
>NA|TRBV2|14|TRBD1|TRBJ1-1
CASRNTGGNTEAFF
TGTGCCAGCAGAAACACAGGGGGGAACACTGAAGCTTTCTTT
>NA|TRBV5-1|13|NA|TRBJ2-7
CASSSGVKGEQYF
TGCGCCAGCAGCTCGGGCGTCAAGGGCGAGCAGTACTTC
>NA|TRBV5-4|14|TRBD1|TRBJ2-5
CASRPDRGRETQYF
TGTGCCAGCAGGCCGGACAGGGGGCGAGAGACCCAGTACTTC
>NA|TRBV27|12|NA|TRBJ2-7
CASSTGHYEQYF
TGTGCCAGCAGTACAGGGCACTACGAGCAGTACTTC
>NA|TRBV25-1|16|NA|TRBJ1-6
CASSEMVGWSNSPLHF
TGTGCCAGCAGTGAGATGGTCGGTTGGTCAAATTCACCCCTCCACTTT
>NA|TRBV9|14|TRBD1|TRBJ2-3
CASSGDRNTDTQYF
TGTGCCAGCAGCGGGGACAGAAACACAGATACGCAGTATTTT
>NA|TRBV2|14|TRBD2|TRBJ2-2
CASIGGSTTGELFF
TGTGCCAGCATCGGCGGGAGCACCACCGGGGAGCTGTTTTTT
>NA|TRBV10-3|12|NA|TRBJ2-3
CAISESSDTQYF
TGTGCCATCAGTGAGTCCTCCGATACGCAGTATTTT